Below, 8 T cell receptor beta chains from the same sample are listed, as sequenced in a study of T cell responses to AZD1222 COVID-19 vaccine (dated by TCRdb to the early 2020s). According to the study, the label for this sample's time point signals: baseline before first vaccination. Library method: the immunoSEQ multiplex PCR assay. Entries here come from immuneACCESS through TCRdb and include only in-frame sequences with V and J called. Some clones fail to appear in such tables; in the studies checked, an unresolved V gene covers under half of the shortfall, and the cause of the remainder is unknown. The table for this sample lists some 100,000 clones; about 93% of them were counted only once. Roughly 1.8% of the sample rests with the top ten. This material consisted of peripheral blood, taken on day 0 of AZD1222 vaccination. The receptors were gathered from an adult in good health.

The rearrangement links TRBV19 to TRBJ1-1; D perhaps matches TRBD1 (6 bases). Germline V gives CDR1 LNHDA, CDR2 SQIVND (reference sequence). The CDR3 loop spans 15 amino acids. V shed 5 bases and J shed 3 bases, with 16 bases lying between them. The DNA for the CDR3 is TGTGCCAGTAGTTCGCGACATAGGGGGGACACTGAAGCTTTCTTT. Residues: CASSSRHRGDTEAFF.

The V and J genes are TRBV3-1 (or the pseudogene TRBV3-2) and TRBJ1-2; tentatively, D is TRBD1 (5 bases). CDR3 size: 13 residues. Trimming removed 1 base at V and 4 bases at J, with 7 bases between. Per the germline V gene, CDR1 is LGHDT and CDR2 is YNNKEL (reference sequence). CDR3 sequence: CASSQGQPYGYTF. The CDR3 DNA reads TGTGCCAGCAGCCAAGGACAGCCCTATGGCTACACCTTC.

DNA for the CDR3: TGTGCCAGCATTAAACTGGGCTTCCAAGAGACCCAGTACTTC. Amino acids: CASIKLGFQETQYF. V and J are TRBV28 and TRBJ2-5; D gene unclear. V was pared by 7 bases and J by 1 base, with 13 bases between. The CDR3 sequence is 14 residues long. Germline V gene lookup returns CDR1 MDHEN and CDR2 SYDVKM.

The V call is TRBV25-1, the J call TRBJ2-1, with 8 nucleotides matching TRBD1. V dropped 3 bases and J dropped 0; count of bases not matched to a gene: 7. Germline-derived CDR1 and CDR2 are MGHDK and SYGVNS. The CDR3 has 17 residues. CDR3 DNA: TGTGCCAGCAGTGATTCAGGGGGCCTAAGCTCCTACAATGAGCAGTTCTTC. Its translation is CASSDSGGLSSYNEQFF.

The chain couples TRBV5-1 to TRBJ1-5; D ambiguous. The V end lost 7 bases, the J end lost 5 bases, and 13 bases lay between the germline ends. The CDR3 totals 13 residues. Germline V CDR1 and CDR2: SGHRS, YFSETQ. The CDR3 coding sequence is TGCGCCAGCTCCGAGGGCGCGGATCAGCCCCAGCATTTT. Residues: CASSEGADQPQHF.

The chain uses TRBV4-2 and TRBJ2-1, with no clear D. V was cut by 0 bases and J by 5 bases, with 14 bases left in between. The V gene's germline CDR1 is LGHNA and CDR2 YNFKEQ. The CDR3 is made up of 16 amino acids. The CDR3 here is CASSQETSRLNNEQFF. The CDR3 DNA follows: TGTGCCAGCAGCCAAGAGACTTCGCGCCTCAACAATGAGCAGTTCTTC.

V gene TRBV2 combines with J gene TRBJ2-3; TRBD2 aligns across 14 bases. Germline V gives CDR1 SNHLY, CDR2 FYNNEI. This CDR3 is 15 amino acids long. Trimming at V came to 8 bases and at J to 4 bases, leaving 5 bases not matched to a gene. The CDR3 DNA follows: TGTGCCAGCGGGGGGACTAGCGGGAGAGCAGATACGCAGTATTTT. Protein: CASGGTSGRADTQYF.

This clone was detected a few times. The genes are TRBV12-3 or TRBV12-4 and TRBJ2-5, with D maybe TRBD1 (6 bases). This CDR3 contains 13 residues. Trimming took off 6 bases at V and 5 bases at J, with 13 bases between the two ends. CDR3 DNA sequence: TGTGCCAGCAGGCTACAGGGTGAGGAGACCCAGTACTTC. Its protein product is CASRLQGEETQYF.